This TCR beta chain was sequenced during a study of T cell responses to AZD1222 COVID-19 vaccine. In the study overall: Pooled samples include second doses given at about 4 or 12 weeks. Study-wide findings and caveats: Most donors were white British, females outnumbered males, and clonal diversity was possibly underestimated. Spike was spanned by vaccine-associated CD4 TCRs, with dominance at 160-218 and 743-854. The repertoires were collected only after the peak T cell response.

The repertoire was sequenced with immunoSEQ multiplex PCR; TCRdb's copy has only in-frame clones and lacks some. The sample has about 110,000 clones, approximately 90% seen once. Notes on this clone: Its antigen is still unknown.

The V gene end was trimmed by 4 bases and the J gene end by 4 bases; junction bases not matched to a gene: 2. The CDR3 length is 13 residues. CDR1 and CDR2 (germline): MNHEY, SVGAGI. Sample: peripheral blood, taken on day 0 of AZD1222 vaccination. The receptor was isolated from an adult in good health. The chain carries TRBV6-5 and TRBJ1-1, with 8 bases fitting TRBD1. CDR3 region: CASSSDRGTEAFF. For the CDR3, the DNA is TGTGCCAGCAGTTCCGACAGGGGCACTGAAGCTTTCTTT.